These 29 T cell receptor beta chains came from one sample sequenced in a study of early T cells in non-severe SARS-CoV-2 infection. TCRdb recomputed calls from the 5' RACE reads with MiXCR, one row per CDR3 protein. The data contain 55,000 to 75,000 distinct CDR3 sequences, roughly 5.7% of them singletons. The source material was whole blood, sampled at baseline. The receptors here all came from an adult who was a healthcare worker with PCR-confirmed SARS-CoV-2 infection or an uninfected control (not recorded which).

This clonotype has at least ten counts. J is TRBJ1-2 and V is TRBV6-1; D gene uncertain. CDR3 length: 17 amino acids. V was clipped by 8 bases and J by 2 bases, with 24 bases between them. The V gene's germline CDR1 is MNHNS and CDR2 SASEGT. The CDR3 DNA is TGTGCCAGCCTTAAGGAGAGAAGGGCTACGTCGAACTATGGCTACACCTTC. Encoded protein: CASLKERRATSNYGYTF.

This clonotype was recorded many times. Here the CDR3 DNA reads TGTGCCAGCAGTTACACGGGGGGTCCAACTAATGAAAAACTGTTTTTT. The encoded protein is CASSYTGGPTNEKLFF. The chain is built from TRBV6-6 and TRBJ1-4, with D possibly TRBD1 on 5 matching bases. The CDR3 is made up of 16 amino acids. The ends were cut back, 2 bases at V and 0 bases at J, with 10 bases in the middle. The germline CDR1 and CDR2 sequences are MNHNY and SVGAGI (reference sequence).

The CDR3 sequence is CASSLGADRVQYF. As DNA, the CDR3 is TGTGCCAGCAGCTTGGGGGCCGACAGGGTTCAGTACTTC. The rearrangement links TRBV7-9 to TRBJ2-4; 7 positions agree with TRBD1. Germline V lookup: CDR1 SEHNR, CDR2 FQNEAQ (reference sequence). CDR3 length equals 13 residues. With V trimmed by 3 bases and J by 11 bases, 7 bases remained unmatched. The full variable domain, in which reference TRBV7-9 and TRBJ2-4 provide the parts outside the CDR3, is DTGVSQNPRHKITKRGQNVTFRCDPISEHNRLYWYRQTLGQGPEFLTYFQNEAQLEKSRLLSDRFSAERPKGSFSTLEIQRTEQGDSAMYLCASSLGADRVQYFGAGTRLSVL.

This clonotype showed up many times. The DNA for the CDR3 is TGTGCCAGCAGTCAAGGGGCCCTTAGCAATCAGCCCCAGCATTTT. It translates to CASSQGALSNQPQHF. The chain uses TRBV9 and TRBJ1-5, with D possibly matching TRBD1 (5 bases). CDR1 and CDR2 (germline): SGDLS, YYNGEE. There are 15 residues in the CDR3. V was trimmed by 5 bases and J by 0 bases, leaving 12 bases between them.

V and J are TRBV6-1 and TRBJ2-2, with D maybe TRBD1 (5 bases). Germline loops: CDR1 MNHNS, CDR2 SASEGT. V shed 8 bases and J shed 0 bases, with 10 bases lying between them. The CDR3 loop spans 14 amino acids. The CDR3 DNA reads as TGTGCCAGCTCTATGACAGCGAACACCGGGGAGCTGTTTTTT. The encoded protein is CASSMTANTGELFF.

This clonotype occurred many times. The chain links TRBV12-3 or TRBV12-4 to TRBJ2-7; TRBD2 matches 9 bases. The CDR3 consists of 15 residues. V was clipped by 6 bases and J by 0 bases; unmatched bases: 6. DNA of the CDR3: TGTGCCAGCAGCCGAGGACTAGCGCCCTCCTACGAGCAGTACTTC. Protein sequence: CASSRGLAPSYEQYF.

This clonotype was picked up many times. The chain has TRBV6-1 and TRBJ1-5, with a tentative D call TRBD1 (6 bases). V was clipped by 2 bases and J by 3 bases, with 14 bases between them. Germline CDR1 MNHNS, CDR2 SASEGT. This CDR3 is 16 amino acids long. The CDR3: CASSEPLQGPNQPQHF. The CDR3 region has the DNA TGTGCCAGCAGTGAACCCCTACAGGGCCCCAATCAGCCCCAGCATTTT.

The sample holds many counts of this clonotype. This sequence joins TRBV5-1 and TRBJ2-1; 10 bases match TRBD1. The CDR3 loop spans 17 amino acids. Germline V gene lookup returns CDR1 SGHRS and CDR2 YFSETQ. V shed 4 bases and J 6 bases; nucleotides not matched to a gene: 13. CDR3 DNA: TGCGCCAGCAGCCCCACCCTTTGGGACAGGGGACCCAATGAGCAGTTCTTC. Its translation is CASSPTLWDRGPNEQFF.

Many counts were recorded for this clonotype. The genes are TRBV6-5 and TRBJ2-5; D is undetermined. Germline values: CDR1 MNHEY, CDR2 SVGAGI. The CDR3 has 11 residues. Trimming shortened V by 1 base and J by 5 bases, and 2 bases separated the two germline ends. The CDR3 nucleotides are TGTGCCAGCAGTTACTTCGAGACCCAGTACTTC. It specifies CASSYFETQYF.

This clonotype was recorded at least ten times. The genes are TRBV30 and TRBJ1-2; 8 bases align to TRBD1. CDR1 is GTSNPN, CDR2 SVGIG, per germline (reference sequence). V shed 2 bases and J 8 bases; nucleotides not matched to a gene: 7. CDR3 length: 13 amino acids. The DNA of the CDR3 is TGTGCCTGGAGTTGGCAGGGGGCACGAGGCTACACCTTC. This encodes CAWSWQGARGYTF.

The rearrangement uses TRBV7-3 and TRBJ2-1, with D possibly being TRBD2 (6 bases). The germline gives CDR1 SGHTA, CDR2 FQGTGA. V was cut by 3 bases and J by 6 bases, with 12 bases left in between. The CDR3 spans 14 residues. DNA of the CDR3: TGTGCCAGCAGCTTGAGCGGGCTCCTCAATGAGCAGTTCTTC. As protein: CASSLSGLLNEQFF.

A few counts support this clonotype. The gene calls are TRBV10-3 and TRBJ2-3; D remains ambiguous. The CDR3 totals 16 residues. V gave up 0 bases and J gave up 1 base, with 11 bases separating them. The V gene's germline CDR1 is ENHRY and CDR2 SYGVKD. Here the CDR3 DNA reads TGTGCCATCAGTGAGTCGGTGTTTGGAGGCACAGATACGCAGTATTTT. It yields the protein CAISESVFGGTDTQYF.

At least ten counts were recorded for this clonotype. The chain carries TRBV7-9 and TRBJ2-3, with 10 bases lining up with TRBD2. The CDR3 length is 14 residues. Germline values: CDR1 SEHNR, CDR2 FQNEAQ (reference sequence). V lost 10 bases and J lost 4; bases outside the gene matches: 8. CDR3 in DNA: TGTGCCATGGCGGCTAGCGGGAGCGCAGATACGCAGTATTTT. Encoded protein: CAMAASGSADTQYF.

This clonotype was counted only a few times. The DNA of the CDR3 is TGCGCCAGCAGCCAACAGGGGCGGGACTACACCTTC. Encoded protein: CASSQQGRDYTF. The chain carries TRBV5-1 and TRBJ1-2; 7 bases align to TRBD1. Germline V gene lookup returns CDR1 SGHRS and CDR2 YFSETQ. The CDR3 runs to 12 residues. Trimming took 4 bases from V and 10 from J; bases not matched to a gene: 7.

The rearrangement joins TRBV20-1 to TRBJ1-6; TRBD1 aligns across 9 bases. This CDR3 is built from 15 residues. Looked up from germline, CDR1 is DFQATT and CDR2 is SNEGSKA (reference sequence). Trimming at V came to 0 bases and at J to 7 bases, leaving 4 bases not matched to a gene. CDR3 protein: CSARDPDRGNSPLHF. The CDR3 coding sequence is TGCAGTGCTAGAGACCCCGACAGGGGGAATTCACCCCTCCACTTT.

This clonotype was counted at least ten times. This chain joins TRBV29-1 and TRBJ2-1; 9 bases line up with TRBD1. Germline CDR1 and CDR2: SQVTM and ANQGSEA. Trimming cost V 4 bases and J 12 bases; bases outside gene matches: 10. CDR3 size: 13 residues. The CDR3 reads CSVGDRAGGGQFF. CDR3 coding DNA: TGCAGCGTTGGGGACAGGGCCGGAGGCGGGCAGTTCTTC.

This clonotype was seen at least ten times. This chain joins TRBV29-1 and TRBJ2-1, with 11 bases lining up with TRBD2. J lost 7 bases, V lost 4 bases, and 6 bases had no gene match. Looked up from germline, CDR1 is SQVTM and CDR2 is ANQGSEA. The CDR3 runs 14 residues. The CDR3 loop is CSVALGLAVNEQFF. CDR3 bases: TGCAGCGTTGCCTTGGGACTAGCGGTAAATGAGCAGTTCTTC.

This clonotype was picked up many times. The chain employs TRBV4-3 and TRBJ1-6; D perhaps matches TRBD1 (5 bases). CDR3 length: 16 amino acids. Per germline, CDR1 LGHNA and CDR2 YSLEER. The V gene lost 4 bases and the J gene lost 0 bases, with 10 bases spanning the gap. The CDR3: CASSPRGSSYNSPLHF. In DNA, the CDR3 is TGCGCCAGCAGCCCTCGGGGGAGCTCCTATAATTCACCCCTCCACTTT.

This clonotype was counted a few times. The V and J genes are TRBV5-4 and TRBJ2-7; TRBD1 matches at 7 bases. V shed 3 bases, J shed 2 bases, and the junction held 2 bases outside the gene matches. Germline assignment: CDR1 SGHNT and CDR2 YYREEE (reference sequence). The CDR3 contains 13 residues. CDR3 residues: CASSWDRAYEQYF. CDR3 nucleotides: TGTGCCAGCAGCTGGGACAGAGCCTACGAGCAGTACTTC.

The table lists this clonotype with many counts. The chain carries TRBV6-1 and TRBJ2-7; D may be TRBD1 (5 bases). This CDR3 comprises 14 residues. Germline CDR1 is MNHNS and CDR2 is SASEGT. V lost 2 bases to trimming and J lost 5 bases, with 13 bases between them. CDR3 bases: TGTGCCAGCAGTGAATTGGTTAGGGGTCACGAGCAGTACTTC. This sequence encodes CASSELVRGHEQYF.

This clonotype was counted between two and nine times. CDR3 protein: CASSQLGPANYGYTF. Written as DNA, the CDR3 is TGTGCCAGCAGCCAACTGGGCCCAGCTAACTATGGCTACACCTTC. The V and J genes are TRBV4-2 and TRBJ1-2; D is unresolved. This CDR3 is 15 amino acids long. Trimming stripped 2 bases from V and 0 bases from J, with 10 bases between. Germline V gene sequence: CDR1 LGHNA, CDR2 YNFKEQ.

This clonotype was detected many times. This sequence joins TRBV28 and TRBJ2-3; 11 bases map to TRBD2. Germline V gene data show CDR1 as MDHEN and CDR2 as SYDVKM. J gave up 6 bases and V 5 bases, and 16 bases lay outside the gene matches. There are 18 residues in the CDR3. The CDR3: CASSHPGLAGHPGDTQYF. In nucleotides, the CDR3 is TGTGCCAGCAGTCATCCCGGACTAGCGGGCCACCCGGGGGATACGCAGTATTTT.

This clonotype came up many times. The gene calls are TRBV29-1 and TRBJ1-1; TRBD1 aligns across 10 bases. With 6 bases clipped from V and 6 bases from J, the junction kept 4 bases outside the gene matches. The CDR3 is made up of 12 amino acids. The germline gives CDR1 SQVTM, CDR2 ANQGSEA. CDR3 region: CSVPGQGSEAFF. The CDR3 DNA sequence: TGCAGCGTGCCGGGACAGGGGTCTGAAGCTTTCTTT.

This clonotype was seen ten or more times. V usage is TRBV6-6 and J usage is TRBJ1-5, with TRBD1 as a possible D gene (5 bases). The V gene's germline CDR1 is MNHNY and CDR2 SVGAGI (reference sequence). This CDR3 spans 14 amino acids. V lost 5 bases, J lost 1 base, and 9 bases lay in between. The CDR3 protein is CASSPRGSNQPQHF. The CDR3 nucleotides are TGTGCCAGCAGTCCACGGGGGAGCAATCAGCCCCAGCATTTT.

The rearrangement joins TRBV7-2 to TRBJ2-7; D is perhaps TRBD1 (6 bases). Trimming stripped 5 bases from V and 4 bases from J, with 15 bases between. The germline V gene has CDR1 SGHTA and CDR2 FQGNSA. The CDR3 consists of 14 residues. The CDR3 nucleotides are TGTGCCAGCAGCCGACAGGTCCCGGTATACGAGCAGTACTTC. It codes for CASSRQVPVYEQYF. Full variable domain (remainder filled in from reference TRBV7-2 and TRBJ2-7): GAGVSQSPSNKVTEKGKDVELRCDPISGHTALYWYRQSLGQGLEFLIYFQGNSAPDKSGLPSDRFSAERTGGSVSTLTIQRTQQEDSAVYLCASSRQVPVYEQYFGPGTRLTVT.

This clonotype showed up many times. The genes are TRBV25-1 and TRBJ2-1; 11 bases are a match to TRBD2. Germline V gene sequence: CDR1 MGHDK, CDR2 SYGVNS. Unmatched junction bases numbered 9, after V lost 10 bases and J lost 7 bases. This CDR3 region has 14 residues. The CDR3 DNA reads TGTGCCACAACGACTAGCGGGAATTCTAATGAGCAGTTCTTC. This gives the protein CATTTSGNSNEQFF.

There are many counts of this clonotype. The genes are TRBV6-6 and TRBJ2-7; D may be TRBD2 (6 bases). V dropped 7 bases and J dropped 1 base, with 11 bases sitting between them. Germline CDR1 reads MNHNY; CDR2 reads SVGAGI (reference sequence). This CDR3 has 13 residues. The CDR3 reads CASKETRSYEQYF. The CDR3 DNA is TGTGCCAGCAAAGAGACTAGGTCCTACGAGCAGTACTTC.

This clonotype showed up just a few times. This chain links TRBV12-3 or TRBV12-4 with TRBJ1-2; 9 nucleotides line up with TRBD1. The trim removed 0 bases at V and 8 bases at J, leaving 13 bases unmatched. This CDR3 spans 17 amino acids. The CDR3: CASSLALKVGQGDGYTF. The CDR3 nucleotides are TGTGCCAGCAGTTTAGCGCTAAAGGTGGGACAGGGTGACGGCTACACCTTC.

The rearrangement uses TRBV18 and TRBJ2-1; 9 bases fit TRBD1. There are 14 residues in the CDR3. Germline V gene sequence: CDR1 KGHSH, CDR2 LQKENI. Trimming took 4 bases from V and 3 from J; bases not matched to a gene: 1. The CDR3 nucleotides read TGTGCCAGCTCACGGGACAGGGACTACAATGAGCAGTTCTTC. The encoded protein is CASSRDRDYNEQFF.